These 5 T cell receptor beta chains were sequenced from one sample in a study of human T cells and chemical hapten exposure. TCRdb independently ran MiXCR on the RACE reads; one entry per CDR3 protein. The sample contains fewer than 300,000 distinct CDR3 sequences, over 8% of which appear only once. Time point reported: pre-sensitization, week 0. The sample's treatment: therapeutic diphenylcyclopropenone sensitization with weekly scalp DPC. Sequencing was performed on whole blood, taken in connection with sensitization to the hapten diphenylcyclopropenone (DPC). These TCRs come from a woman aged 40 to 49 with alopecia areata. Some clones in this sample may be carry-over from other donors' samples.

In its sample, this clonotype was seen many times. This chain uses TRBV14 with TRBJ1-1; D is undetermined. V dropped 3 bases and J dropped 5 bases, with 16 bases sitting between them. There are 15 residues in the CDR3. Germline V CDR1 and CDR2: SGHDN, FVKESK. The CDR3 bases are TGTGCCAGCAGCCACACTTGGCAGGATGGGACTGAAGCTTTCTTT. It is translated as CASSHTWQDGTEAFF.

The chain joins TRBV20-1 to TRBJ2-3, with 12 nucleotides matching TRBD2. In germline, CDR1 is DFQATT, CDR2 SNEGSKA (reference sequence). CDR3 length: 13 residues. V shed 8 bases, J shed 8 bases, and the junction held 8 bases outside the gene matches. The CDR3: CSPTSGRSGTQYF. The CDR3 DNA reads TGCAGTCCTACTAGCGGGAGGTCGGGTACGCAGTATTTT.

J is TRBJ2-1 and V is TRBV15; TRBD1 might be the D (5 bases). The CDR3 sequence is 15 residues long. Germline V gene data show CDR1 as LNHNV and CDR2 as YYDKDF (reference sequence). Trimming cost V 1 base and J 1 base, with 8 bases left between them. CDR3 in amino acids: CATSRVQGSYNEQFF. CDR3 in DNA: TGTGCCACCAGCAGAGTGCAGGGATCCTACAATGAGCAGTTCTTC.

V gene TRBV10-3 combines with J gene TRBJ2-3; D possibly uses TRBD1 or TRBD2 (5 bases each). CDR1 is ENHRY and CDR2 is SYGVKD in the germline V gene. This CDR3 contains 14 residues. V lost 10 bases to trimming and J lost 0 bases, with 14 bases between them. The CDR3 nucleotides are TGTGCCACCGGGGACGAATCTAGCACAGATACGCAGTATTTT. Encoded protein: CATGDESSTDTQYF.

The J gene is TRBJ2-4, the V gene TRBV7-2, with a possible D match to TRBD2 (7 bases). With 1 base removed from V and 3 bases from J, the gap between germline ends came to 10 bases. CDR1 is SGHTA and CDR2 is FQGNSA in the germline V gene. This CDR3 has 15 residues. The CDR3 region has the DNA TGTGCCAGCAGCTTAGACAGGGAGGGCAAAAACATTCAGTACTTC. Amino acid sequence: CASSLDREGKNIQYF.